This T cell receptor (beta chain) was recovered during a study of early T cells in non-severe SARS-CoV-2 infection. Whole-study context: Alpha and beta chains were unpaired, from unsorted whole-blood bulk RNA.

Researchers tagged individual cDNA molecules with unique molecular identifiers. Each CDR3 protein is one row after TCRdb ran MiXCR on the 5' RACE reads. The sample gives around 58,000 distinct CDR3 sequences, 4.9% of which show up once; 4.9% is in the top ten. Findings of the study overall: CD4 and private specificities were missed by VDJdb matching, which favored anti-spike CD8 responses.

Trimming took off 1 base at V and 1 base at J, with 8 bases between the two ends. Germline values: CDR1 SGHRS, CDR2 YFSETQ. CDR3 length: 14 residues. There are a few counts of this clonotype. The antigen is not known. Sequences were obtained from whole blood. The chain combines TRBV5-1 with TRBJ1-1; D is undetermined. The sequence was obtained from an adult who was a healthcare worker with PCR-confirmed SARS-CoV-2 infection or an uninfected control (not recorded which). In nucleotides, the CDR3 is TGCGCCAGCAGCTTGATGGGGTCGAACACTGAAGCTTTCTTT. It encodes CASSLMGSNTEAFF.